These T cell receptor beta chains were read from a single sample in a study of post-analysis software for immune sequencing data. TCRdb recomputed calls from the PCR reads with MiXCR, one row per CDR3 protein. The repertoire holds fewer than 850,000 distinct CDR3 sequences, with roughly 27% as singletons. The material sequenced was blood. The receptors were sampled from a girl aged 5-17 years with multiple sclerosis. The CDR3 runs from the conserved cysteine through the conserved F or W. Fields, in order: J gene, clone size, D gene, V gene, CDR3 protein, CDR3 DNA. D genes are given only for firm matches. Some rows have no size entry. The others give once, few or many, or a class for an expanded clone.

J: TRBJ1-5; size: -; D: -; V: TRBV20-1; CDR3: CSASTPDQPQHF; DNA: TGCAGTGCTAGTACCCCCGATCAGCCCCAGCATTTT
J: TRBJ2-1; size: few; D: -; V: TRBV5-1; CDR3: CASSDNWGNEQFF; DNA: TGCGCCAGCAGCGATAACTGGGGCAATGAGCAGTTCTTC
J: TRBJ1-1; size: -; D: -; V: TRBV27; CDR3: CASSRAQLNTEAFF; DNA: TGTGCCAGCAGCCGCGCACAACTGAACACTGAAGCTTTCTTT
J: TRBJ2-5; size: few; D: -; V: TRBV20-1; CDR3: CSARGGTGRRQETQYF; DNA: TGCAGTGCTAGAGGTGGGACGGGGCGACGACAAGAGACCCAGTACTTC
J: TRBJ1-5; size: -; D: -; V: TRBV6-2/TRBV6-3; CDR3: CASRPRGFSNQPQHF; DNA: TGTGCCAGCAGGCCCAGGGGTTTCAGCAATCAGCCCCAGCATTTT
J: TRBJ1-1; size: -; D: TRBD1; V: TRBV6-6; CDR3: CASSYPQGASNTEAFF; DNA: TGTGCCAGCAGTTACCCACAGGGGGCGTCGAACACTGAAGCTTTCTTT
J: TRBJ2-5; size: -; D: -; V: TRBV20-1; CDR3: CSAWTAETQYF; DNA: TGCAGTGCTTGGACCGCGGAGACCCAGTACTTC
J: TRBJ2-2; size: -; D: -; V: TRBV10-2; CDR3: CASSEASGYGELFF; DNA: TGCGCCAGCAGTGAGGCAAGCGGGTACGGGGAGCTGTTTTTT
J: TRBJ2-5; size: once; D: -; V: TRBV10-3; CDR3: CASQAGIQETQYF; DNA: TGTGCCAGCCAGGCGGGGATCCAAGAGACCCAGTACTTC
J: TRBJ2-3; size: few; D: -; V: TRBV7-7; CDR3: CASSSVAADTQYF; DNA: TGTGCTAGCTCCTCAGTAGCGGCAGATACGCAGTATTTT
J: TRBJ1-4; size: -; D: -; V: TRBV6-5; CDR3: CASGFLADEKLFF; DNA: TGTGCCAGCGGGTTTCTGGCGGATGAAAAACTGTTTTTT
J: TRBJ2-1; size: few; D: -; V: TRBV9; CDR3: CASSVGPGPNEQFF; DNA: TGTGCCAGCAGCGTAGGGCCAGGACCTAATGAGCAGTTCTTC
J: TRBJ2-6; size: few; D: TRBD1; V: TRBV5-1; CDR3: CASSHRTGSISGANVRTF; DNA: TGCGCCAGCAGCCACCGGACAGGTTCCATCTCTGGGGCCAACGTCCGGACTTTC
J: TRBJ2-3; size: many; D: -; V: TRBV20-1; CDR3: CSASLRRYTDTQYF; DNA: TGCAGTGCTAGTTTGCGGCGATACACAGATACGCAGTATTTT
J: TRBJ1-1; size: -; D: -; V: TRBV5-1; CDR3: CASRNAGGNEAFF; DNA: TGCGCCAGCCGGAACGCCGGGGGGAATGAAGCTTTCTTT
J: TRBJ2-1; size: -; D: -; V: TRBV28; CDR3: CASSLPGFAYNEQFF; DNA: TGTGCCAGCAGTTTGCCGGGTTTCGCCTACAATGAGCAGTTCTTC
J: TRBJ2-1; size: few; D: TRBD2; V: TRBV7-2; CDR3: CASSLDRGEGYNEQFF; DNA: TGTGCCAGCAGCTTAGATCGGGGGGAAGGGTACAATGAGCAGTTCTTC
J: TRBJ2-7; size: -; D: TRBD1; V: TRBV7-2; CDR3: CASSLGQGARGVQYF; DNA: TGTGCCAGCAGCTTAGGGCAGGGGGCGCGTGGCGTGCAGTACTTC
J: TRBJ2-7; size: many; D: TRBD1; V: TRBV7-2; CDR3: CASSRDSPRSTYEQYF; DNA: TGTGCCAGCAGTCGGGACAGTCCTCGATCAACCTACGAGCAGTACTTC
J: TRBJ2-1; size: many; D: TRBD2; V: TRBV6-2/TRBV6-3; CDR3: CASSYSPPSGVYNEQFF; DNA: TGTGCCAGCAGTTACTCACCGCCTAGCGGGGTCTACAATGAGCAGTTCTTC
J: TRBJ2-7; size: few; D: -; V: TRBV10-3; CDR3: CAIRPGFSGYEQYF; DNA: TGTGCCATCCGCCCCGGGTTTTCGGGCTACGAGCAGTACTTC
J: TRBJ2-1; size: -; D: TRBD2; V: TRBV7-2; CDR3: CACSLGLAALSSYNEQFF; DNA: TGTGCCTGCAGCCTGGGACTAGCGGCATTAAGCTCCTACAATGAGCAGTTCTTC
J: TRBJ2-7; size: -; D: TRBD1; V: TRBV24-1; CDR3: CATSQQGYEQYF; DNA: TGTGCCACCAGTCAACAGGGGTACGAGCAGTACTTC
J: TRBJ2-7; size: -; D: TRBD2; V: TRBV28; CDR3: CASSGSGRLSYEQYF; DNA: TGTGCCAGCAGTGGTAGCGGGAGGCTCTCCTACGAGCAGTACTTC
J: TRBJ2-2; size: few; D: -; V: TRBV5-1; CDR3: CASSLISATNTGELFF; DNA: TGCGCCAGCAGCTTGATTTCAGCGACGAACACCGGGGAGCTGTTTTTT
J: TRBJ1-1; size: -; D: TRBD1; V: TRBV20-1; CDR3: CSARETGLGTEAFF; DNA: TGCAGTGCTAGAGAGACAGGGCTGGGCACTGAAGCTTTCTTT
J: TRBJ2-4; size: many; D: -; V: TRBV20-1; CDR3: CSATGVSGKNIQYF; DNA: TGCAGTGCTACAGGGGTTTCGGGCAAAAACATTCAGTACTTC
J: TRBJ1-1; size: few; D: -; V: TRBV7-2; CDR3: CASHTLGRNTEAFF; DNA: TGTGCCAGCCACACACTCGGGAGGAACACTGAAGCTTTCTTT
J: TRBJ2-3; size: -; D: -; V: TRBV5-1; CDR3: CASSPRREPSPDTQYF; DNA: TGCGCCAGCAGCCCCCGCAGGGAACCCTCTCCAGATACGCAGTATTTT
J: TRBJ2-1; size: few; D: TRBD2; V: TRBV6-4; CDR3: CASSDGLAGDVSEQFF; DNA: TGTGCCAGCAGTGACGGCCTAGCGGGAGACGTGAGTGAGCAGTTCTTC
J: TRBJ1-2; size: few; D: TRBD1; V: TRBV3-1; CDR3: CASTRTGSGYTF; DNA: TGTGCCAGCACCCGGACAGGGAGTGGCTACACCTTC
J: TRBJ2-1; size: few; D: -; V: TRBV6-6; CDR3: CASSYSAGKQFF; DNA: TGTGCCAGCAGTTACTCCGCGGGGAAGCAGTTCTTC
J: TRBJ2-7; size: few; D: TRBD2; V: TRBV9; CDR3: CASSVGSGTSYEQYF; DNA: TGTGCCAGCAGCGTAGGGAGCGGGACCTCCTACGAGCAGTACTTC
J: TRBJ1-1; size: few; D: -; V: TRBV29-1; CDR3: CSVDQGPGTEAFF; DNA: TGCAGCGTTGACCAGGGACCCGGCACTGAAGCTTTCTTT
J: TRBJ2-7; size: -; D: -; V: TRBV29-1; CDR3: CSVEATVSYEQYF; DNA: TGCAGCGTTGAAGCTACGGTCTCCTACGAGCAGTACTTC
J: TRBJ1-6; size: few; D: -; V: TRBV4-2; CDR3: CASSQDLTGPSNSPLHF; DNA: TGTGCCAGCAGCCAAGATCTAACAGGGCCGTCCAATTCACCCCTCCACTTT
J: TRBJ2-1; size: -; D: TRBD1; V: TRBV27; CDR3: CASTGQGNEQFF; DNA: TGTGCCAGCACCGGACAGGGAAATGAGCAGTTCTTC
J: TRBJ2-5; size: -; D: -; V: TRBV7-9; CDR3: CASTPARGETQYF; DNA: TGTGCCAGCACCCCGGCCAGGGGAGAGACCCAGTACTTC
J: TRBJ1-2; size: many; D: TRBD1; V: TRBV29-1; CDR3: CSARDRDDYGYTF; DNA: TGCAGCGCACGGGACAGGGATGACTATGGCTACACCTTC
J: TRBJ2-6; size: -; D: TRBD2; V: TRBV29-1; CDR3: CSVEDPTASGGIRSGANVLTF; DNA: TGCAGCGTTGAGGACCCTACTGCGAGCGGGGGGATTCGCTCTGGGGCCAACGTCCTGACTTTC
J: TRBJ2-5; size: few; D: TRBD1; V: TRBV12-3/TRBV12-4; CDR3: CASSLMGQKQETQYF; DNA: TGTGCCAGCAGTTTAATGGGACAGAAACAAGAGACCCAGTACTTC
J: TRBJ1-5; size: -; D: -; V: TRBV3-1; CDR3: CASSQDLTGQPQHF; DNA: TGTGCCAGCAGCCAAGATCTTACAGGTCAGCCCCAGCATTTT
J: TRBJ2-5; size: few; D: -; V: TRBV29-1; CDR3: CSGRRSSQETQYF; DNA: TGCAGCGGCCGGCGATCGAGCCAAGAGACCCAGTACTTC
J: TRBJ1-4; size: -; D: -; V: TRBV7-8; CDR3: CASTAAGSEKLFF; DNA: TGTGCCAGCACCGCGGCTGGCAGTGAAAAACTGTTTTTT
J: TRBJ1-5; size: -; D: -; V: TRBV2; CDR3: CASSARTDGNQPQHF; DNA: TGTGCCAGCAGCGCCCGGACAGACGGTAATCAGCCCCAGCATTTT
J: TRBJ1-4; size: -; D: -; V: TRBV12-3/TRBV12-4; CDR3: CASSWGRVDEKLFF; DNA: TGTGCCAGCAGTTGGGGAAGGGTGGATGAAAAACTGTTTTTT
J: TRBJ2-5; size: few; D: TRBD1; V: TRBV11-2; CDR3: CASSLDGQGAMETQYF; DNA: TGTGCCAGCAGCTTAGATGGACAGGGGGCTATGGAGACCCAGTACTTC
J: TRBJ2-5; size: few; D: -; V: TRBV6-5; CDR3: CASSYNPRETQYF; DNA: TGTGCCAGCAGTTACAATCCGAGGGAGACCCAGTACTTC
J: TRBJ2-4; size: many; D: -; V: TRBV20-1; CDR3: CSAGVGRGLAKNIQYF; DNA: TGCAGTGCTGGGGTTGGGCGGGGTCTAGCCAAAAACATTCAGTACTTC
J: TRBJ2-5; size: few; D: TRBD1; V: TRBV12-3/TRBV12-4; CDR3: CASSLGTGFLPETQYF; DNA: TGTGCCAGCAGTTTAGGGACAGGGTTTTTGCCAGAGACCCAGTACTTC